The 15 T cell receptor beta chains below were found in one sample sequenced in a study of T-cell reconstitution after alpha-beta-depleted transplantation in children. Unique molecular identifiers were incorporated during preparation of the TCRbeta library. A single record per CDR3 protein comes from TCRdb applying MiXCR to the PCR reads. The repertoire holds approximately 1,000,000 distinct CDR3 sequences, with 25% to 35% as singletons. Sample: PBMCs, mostly from graft donor cells, taken 360 days after TCRalphabeta/CD19-depleted stem cell transplant. The receptors here all came from a boy less than two years old who had a stem cell transplant for SCID, so the T cells may come from the graft donor.

The chain couples TRBV5-1 to TRBJ2-5; D is unclear. V lost 0 bases to trimming and J lost 3 bases, with 9 bases between them. The germline CDR1 and CDR2 sequences are SGHRS and YFSETQ. CDR3 length: 14 residues. The CDR3 DNA reads TGCGCCAGCAGCTTGGGGTCTGGAAAAGAGACCCAGTACTTC. It yields the protein CASSLGSGKETQYF. Full variable domain (rest looked up from reference TRBV5-1 and TRBJ2-5): KAGVTQTPRYLIKTRGQQVTLSCSPISGHRSVSWYQQTPGQGLQFLFEYFSETQRNKGNFPGRFSGRQFSNSRSEMNVSTLELGDSALYLCASSLGSGKETQYFGPGTRLLVL.

At least ten counts were recorded for this clonotype. The chain is built from TRBV7-2 and TRBJ1-6, with 7 nucleotides matching TRBD1. After removal of 5 bases from V and 7 bases from J, the junction contained 5 bases not matched to a gene. The V gene's germline CDR1 is SGHTA and CDR2 FQGNSA. The CDR3 loop spans 14 amino acids. The CDR3 reads CASSARQGNSPLHF. CDR3 DNA sequence: TGTGCCAGCAGCGCACGACAGGGAAATTCACCCCTCCACTTT.

J is TRBJ1-1 and V is TRBV3-1, with a possible D match to TRBD1 (5 bases). The V end was cut by 3 bases, the J end by 8 bases, with 10 bases between. The CDR3 is made up of 12 amino acids. CDR1 LGHDT and CDR2 YNNKEL come from the germline V gene (reference sequence). CDR3 sequence (DNA): TGTGCCAGCAGCCAGGAGAACAGGGAAGCTTTCTTT. It specifies CASSQENREAFF.

Only a few counts were recorded for this clonotype. The rearrangement joins TRBV7-2 to TRBJ2-5; 8 nucleotides match TRBD1. The CDR3 is made up of 15 amino acids. V shed 2 bases, J shed 2 bases, and the junction held 4 bases outside the gene matches. Germline CDR1 reads SGHTA; CDR2 reads FQGNSA. CDR3 sequence: CASSLPDRGQETQYF. The CDR3 DNA reads TGTGCCAGCAGCTTACCTGACAGGGGACAAGAGACCCAGTACTTC.

The rearrangement joins TRBV6-5 to TRBJ1-5, with D hard to call. Germline CDR1 and CDR2: MNHEY and SVGAGI. There are 14 residues in the CDR3. V was trimmed by 2 bases and J by 4 bases, leaving 9 bases between them. In DNA, the CDR3 is TGTGCCAGCAGTTACAGCCCGCGAAATCAGCCCCAGCATTTT. It is translated as CASSYSPRNQPQHF.

The chain uses TRBV10-3 and TRBJ1-5, with 7 bases lining up with TRBD1. The V segment lost 6 bases and the J segment 3 bases; nucleotides outside the gene matches: 5. This CDR3 is built from 14 residues. CDR1 is ENHRY, CDR2 SYGVKD, per germline. DNA for the CDR3: TGTGCCATCAGGATGGGACAGCACAATCAGCCCCAGCATTTT. This gives the protein CAIRMGQHNQPQHF.

This clonotype showed up just a few times. The chain links TRBV15 to TRBJ2-7; D unresolved. The germline gives CDR1 LNHNV, CDR2 YYDKDF (reference sequence). CDR3 length equals 13 residues. Trimming took 5 bases from V and 3 from J, leaving 11 bases between them. The CDR3 sequence is CATSQQVSYEQYF. The CDR3 coding sequence is TGTGCCACCAGCCAACAAGTGAGCTACGAGCAGTACTTC.

V gene TRBV7-6 combines with J gene TRBJ1-5, with D possibly being TRBD1 (6 bases). This CDR3 is built from 16 residues. CDR1 and CDR2 (germline): SGHVS, FNYEAQ. The ends were cut back, 6 bases at V and 0 bases at J, with 15 bases in the middle. The CDR3 coding sequence is TGTGCCAGCAGTCTGACGACAGGAGATAGCAATCAGCCCCAGCATTTT. Its translation is CASSLTTGDSNQPQHF.

This clonotype came up once. The rearrangement uses TRBV9 and TRBJ2-5, with TRBD1 matching over 10 bases. This CDR3 region has 16 residues. Germline CDR1 and CDR2: SGDLS and YYNGEE. J gave up 5 bases and V 0 bases, and 7 bases lay outside the gene matches. The CDR3 nucleotides read TGTGCCAGCAGCGTAGTTGGACAGGGGGGGTTGGAGACCCAGTACTTC. This sequence encodes CASSVVGQGGLETQYF.

The V and J genes are TRBV7-9 and TRBJ2-7; D could derive from TRBD1 or TRBD2 (5 bases each). The CDR3 covers 14 residues. The germline gives CDR1 SEHNR, CDR2 FQNEAQ (reference sequence). Trimming stripped 1 base from V and 5 bases from J, with 12 bases between. CDR3 sequence (DNA): TGTGCCAGCAGCTTAGTTATTCGGGACCACGAGCAGTACTTC. Amino acids: CASSLVIRDHEQYF.

This clonotype has just a few counts. The chain couples TRBV9 to TRBJ2-2; TRBD2 aligns across 7 bases. The CDR3 has 15 amino acids. Trimming at V came to 2 bases and at J to 6 bases, leaving 7 bases not matched to a gene. Germline V gene data show CDR1 as SGDLS and CDR2 as YYNGEE. CDR3 protein: CASSVERGGAGELFF. CDR3 nucleotides: TGTGCCAGCAGCGTCGAGCGGGGAGGGGCCGGGGAGCTGTTTTTT.

The chain combines TRBV5-6 with TRBJ1-2; D not resolved. V gave up 1 base and J gave up 8 bases, with 12 bases separating them. The CDR3 contains 13 residues. The germline V gene has CDR1 SGHDT and CDR2 YYEEEE. CDR3 sequence (DNA): TGTGCCAGCAGCTTGTGGCTTCCATACGGCTACACCTTC. It encodes CASSLWLPYGYTF.

The chain recombines TRBV20-1 with TRBJ1-1, with D maybe TRBD1 (5 bases). The length of the CDR3 is 12 residues. Germline V gene lookup returns CDR1 DFQATT and CDR2 SNEGSKA (reference sequence). V was cut by 4 bases and J by 4 bases, with 10 bases left in between. The CDR3 here is CSAIKGTTEAFF. The CDR3 nucleotides are TGCAGTGCTATAAAAGGGACCACTGAAGCTTTCTTT.

The chain combines TRBV5-1 with TRBJ2-4, with D uncertain. The CDR3 extends over 14 amino acids. The germline V gene has CDR1 SGHRS and CDR2 YFSETQ. V lost 2 bases, J lost 8 bases, and 14 bases lay in between. CDR3: CASSLNTGRDIQYF. The DNA for the CDR3 is TGCGCCAGCAGCTTAAACACTGGCCGGGACATTCAGTACTTC.

This clonotype was seen just once. The junction and the germline gene differ at one end; a read error may be behind it. V is TRBV18 and J is TRBJ2-5; the D gene is possibly TRBD2 (5 bases). The CDR3 contains 13 residues. From germline, CDR1 is KGHSH and CDR2 LQKENI. CDR3: CASSPSGVGPLNF. The CDR3 region has the DNA TGTGCCAGCTCACCGAGCGGTGTTGGACCCCTAAACTTC.